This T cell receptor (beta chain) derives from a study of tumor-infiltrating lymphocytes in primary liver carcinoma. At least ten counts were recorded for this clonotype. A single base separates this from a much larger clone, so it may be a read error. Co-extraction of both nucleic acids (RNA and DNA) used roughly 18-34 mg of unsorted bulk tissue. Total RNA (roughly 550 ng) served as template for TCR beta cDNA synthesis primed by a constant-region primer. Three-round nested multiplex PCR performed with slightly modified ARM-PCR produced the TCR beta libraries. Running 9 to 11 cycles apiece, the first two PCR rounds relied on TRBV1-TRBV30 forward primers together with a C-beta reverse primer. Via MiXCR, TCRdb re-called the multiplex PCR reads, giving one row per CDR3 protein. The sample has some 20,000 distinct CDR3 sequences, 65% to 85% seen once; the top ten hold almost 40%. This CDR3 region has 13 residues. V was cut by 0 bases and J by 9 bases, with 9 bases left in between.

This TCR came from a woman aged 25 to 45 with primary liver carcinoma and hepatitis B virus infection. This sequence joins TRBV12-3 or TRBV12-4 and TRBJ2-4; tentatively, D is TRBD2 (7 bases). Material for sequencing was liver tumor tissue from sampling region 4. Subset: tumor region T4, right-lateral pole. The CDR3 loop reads CASSLAGGLIQYF. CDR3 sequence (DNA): TGTGCCAGCAGTTTAGCGGGGGGGCTCATTCAGTACTTC.